Listed below are T cell receptor beta chains from one sample, sequenced in a study of blood T cell repertoires in COVID-19. Repertoires were generated with immunoSEQ multiplex PCR, while TCRdb's copy carries only in-frame clones and drops some. The sample has 250,000 or so clones, around 90% seen once. The sequencing sample was made of PBMCs or T cells enriched from blood (not recorded which). These TCRs come from a man aged 40-55 years who had been exposed to COVID-19. The CDR3 runs from the conserved cysteine through the conserved F or W. D genes are given only for firm matches. Not every row has a clone size; where given, it reads once, few, many or a size class.

d_gene,v_gene,j_gene,abundance,len,CDR3nt,CDR3aa
TRBD1,TRBV19,TRBJ2-7,.,15,TGTGCCAGTAGCACGGGACAGGGTTTCTCCTACGAGCAGTACTTC,CASSTGQGFSYEQYF
.,TRBV6-1,TRBJ2-7,.,16,TGTGCCAGCAGTGACGTCGACTGGTCTAGCTCCTACGAGCAGTACTTC,CASSDVDWSSSYEQYF
.,TRBV15,TRBJ2-2,.,14,TGTGCCACCATACTCGATCAGGGAACCGGGGAGCTGTTTTTT,CATILDQGTGELFF
.,TRBV7-9,TRBJ1-2,.,16,TGTGCCAGCAGCTTATTTTGGGGCGGAGGGAACTATGGCTACACCTTC,CASSLFWGGGNYGYTF
.,TRBV28,TRBJ1-2,.,12,TGTGCCAGCACCGAACAGGGCGGTGGCTACACCTTC,CASTEQGGGYTF
.,TRBV28,TRBJ1-5,.,14,TGTGCCAGCAGTTTATACCGACTAACTCAGCCCCAGCATTTT,CASSLYRLTQPQHF
.,TRBV5-4,TRBJ2-5,.,12,TGTGCCAGCAGCTTGGACAAAGAGACCCAGTACTTC,CASSLDKETQYF
.,TRBV7-2,TRBJ2-1,.,17,TGTGCCAGCAGCTCCCGAACCCCGGGGAGCGGCAGAGGAGAGCAGTTCTTC,CASSSRTPGSGRGEQFF
TRBD2,TRBV7-2,TRBJ2-1,.,15,TGTGCCAGCAGCCAAAGCGGGAGGGCCGGACATGAGCAGTTCTTC,CASSQSGRAGHEQFF
.,TRBV6-5,TRBJ2-4,.,14,TGTGCCAGCAGCCCAGGAACAACCAAAAACATTCAGTACTTC,CASSPGTTKNIQYF
.,TRBV23-1,TRBJ1-2,.,14,TGCGCCAGCAGTCAATCGACGGGGAGGGATGGCTACACCTTC,CASSQSTGRDGYTF
.,TRBV7-9,TRBJ2-5,.,16,TGTGCCAGCAGCTTAGATACCGGATGGGAGTTTGAGACCCAGTACTTC,CASSLDTGWEFETQYF
TRBD1,TRBV7-9,TRBJ2-7,few,15,TGTGCCAGCAGCCCCCGACAGGGGGCGACCTACGAGCAGTACTTC,CASSPRQGATYEQYF
.,TRBV19,TRBJ1-4,.,14,TGTGCCAGTTCGGCACCCTGGGGCAATGAAAAACTGTTTTTT,CASSAPWGNEKLFF
TRBD2,TRBV11-2,TRBJ2-1,.,15,TGTGCCAGCAGCTTAGAGCTAGCGGTATACAATGAGCAGTTCTTC,CASSLELAVYNEQFF
.,TRBV29-1,TRBJ1-3,.,14,TGCAGCGTTAGCCGGGGAACGTCTGGAAACACCATATATTTT,CSVSRGTSGNTIYF
.,TRBV27,TRBJ1-1,.,14,TGTGCCAGCAGTTTCAGGCAGACCCACACTGAAGCTTTCTTT,CASSFRQTHTEAFF
.,TRBV18,TRBJ2-1,.,15,TGTGCCAGCTCACGGAGAGGGGGATCCTACAATGAGCAGTTCTTC,CASSRRGGSYNEQFF
.,TRBV12-5,TRBJ2-1,once,13,TGTGCTAGTGGTTTGAGCGAGTTCGATGAGCAGTTCTTC,CASGLSEFDEQFF
TRBD2,TRBV7-3,TRBJ2-1,.,13,TGTGCCAGCAGCAATAGCGGGAGGGGTGAGCAGTTCTTC,CASSNSGRGEQFF
.,TRBV27,TRBJ1-5,.,14,TGTGCCAGCAGCCGAGAGACAGGCAATCAGCCCCAGCATTTT,CASSRETGNQPQHF
.,TRBV5-1,TRBJ1-1,.,14,TGCGCCAGCAGTTCAGACAGGCCGAACACTGAAGCTTTCTTT,CASSSDRPNTEAFF
.,TRBV5-1,TRBJ2-2,.,15,TGCGCCAGCAGCTTAGGGCAGGGTGGCACCGGGGAGCTGTTTTTT,CASSLGQGGTGELFF
.,TRBV29-1,TRBJ2-5,.,12,TGCAGCGTTTTGGAGTACCAAGAGACCCAGTACTTC,CSVLEYQETQYF
TRBD2,TRBV5-4,TRBJ2-1,.,15,TGTGCCAGCAGGATGACTAGCGGGAGCGCCAATGAGCAGTTCTTC,CASRMTSGSANEQFF
TRBD1,TRBV10-3,TRBJ2-5,.,12,TGTGCCACAAGGACAGGGAAAGAGACCCAGTACTTC,CATRTGKETQYF
TRBD2,TRBV5-5,TRBJ2-7,once,15,TGTGCCAGCACGTGGACTAGCGGGAGCGGTAGCGAGCAGTACTTC,CASTWTSGSGSEQYF
.,TRBV28,TRBJ2-7,.,16,TGTGCCAGCAGTAAAGAGGCCAGGGTAGGATCCTACGAGCAGTACTTC,CASSKEARVGSYEQYF
TRBD1,TRBV7-6,TRBJ1-2,once,14,TGTGCCAGCAGCTTATGGACAGGGGACTATGGCTACACCTTC,CASSLWTGDYGYTF
.,TRBV10-3,TRBJ2-7,.,15,TGTGCCATCAGTGAGGGTGGGACACTTACCTACGAGCAGTACTTC,CAISEGGTLTYEQYF
TRBD1,TRBV25-1,TRBJ2-3,.,15,TGTGCCAGTAAATCCGGGACAGGGGGCACAGATACGCAGTATTTT,CASKSGTGGTDTQYF
.,TRBV7-9,TRBJ1-2,.,13,TGTGCCAGCAGCTCCTACAGGGACTATGGCTACACCTTC,CASSSYRDYGYTF
.,TRBV10-3,TRBJ1-2,.,14,TGTGCCATCAGTGAACGGGGGGCAGTCTATGGCTACACCTTC,CAISERGAVYGYTF
.,TRBV12-5,TRBJ2-1,.,12,TGTGCTAGTGGTTTGTCAGGGAATGAGCAGTTCTTC,CASGLSGNEQFF
.,TRBV19,TRBJ1-3,.,15,TGTGCCAGTTCCCGACAGACCAGCTCTGGAAACACCATATATTTT,CASSRQTSSGNTIYF
.,TRBV27,TRBJ1-5,.,15,TGTGCCAGCAGTTTAGCCCCTCTAGGCAATCAGCCCCAGCATTTT,CASSLAPLGNQPQHF
.,TRBV27,TRBJ2-1,.,13,TGTGCCAGCAGTTTCAATCTAGGTGGTGAGCAGTTCTTC,CASSFNLGGEQFF
TRBD1,TRBV28,TRBJ1-5,.,19,TGTGCCAGCAGTTATAGATTCTTCCGGGACAGGGGACTTAATCAGCCCCAGCATTTT,CASSYRFFRDRGLNQPQHF
.,TRBV6-5,TRBJ2-3,.,12,TGTGCCAGCAGCGCAGGGGCAGATACGCAGTATTTT,CASSAGADTQYF
.,TRBV21-1,TRBJ2-5,.,18,TGTGCCAGCAGCAAAGACTCCCCTAGCGGGGACCGTCAAGAGACCCAGTACTTC,CASSKDSPSGDRQETQYF
.,TRBV7-2,TRBJ2-5,.,14,TGTGCCAGCAGCTTAGGGGCCGCGGGAGAGACCCAGTACTTC,CASSLGAAGETQYF
.,TRBV5-1,TRBJ1-2,.,12,TGCGCCAGCAGCTTGGCCAGTTCGGGCTACACCTTC,CASSLASSGYTF
.,TRBV18,TRBJ2-3,.,14,TGTGCCAGCTCACCCCGGTACGGCACAGATACGCAGTATTTT,CASSPRYGTDTQYF
.,TRBV2,TRBJ1-2,.,15,TGTGCCAGCAGTGAGGGCAGGGCAAACAACTATGGCTACACCTTC,CASSEGRANNYGYTF
.,TRBV2,TRBJ2-3,.,17,TGTGCCAGCAGTGAAAATTCGTGGGGAGTTAGCACAGATACGCAGTATTTT,CASSENSWGVSTDTQYF
.,TRBV6-5,TRBJ1-1,.,13,TGTGCCAGCAGTTACTCTTCGTTTATGGCTGCTTTCTTT,CASSYSSFMAAFF
.,TRBV30,TRBJ2-1,.,11,TGTGCCTGGAGTGTACAGGGAAAGCAGTTCTTC,CAWSVQGKQFF
.,TRBV3-1/TRBV3-2,TRBJ2-4,.,14,TGTGCCAGCAGCGTAAGTGAGGGAGTAGGCATTCAGTACTTC,CASSVSEGVGIQYF
.,TRBV18,TRBJ2-7,few,12,TGTGCCAGCTCAGCGGACTCTCGGGGGCAGTACTTC,CASSADSRGQYF
TRBD1,TRBV9,TRBJ2-7,.,15,TGTGCCAGCAGCGCAGCCCCGGGACAGGGGGGCGAGCAGTACTTC,CASSAAPGQGGEQYF
.,TRBV5-1,TRBJ2-7,.,14,TGCGCCAGCAGCAGGACCGGGACAAACTACGAGCAGTACTTC,CASSRTGTNYEQYF
.,TRBV7-2,TRBJ1-2,.,17,TGTGCCAGCAGCTTAGCTGTGGGGGCGCAGGCGAACTATGGCTACACCTTC,CASSLAVGAQANYGYTF
TRBD1,TRBV7-2,TRBJ1-3,.,17,TGTGCCAGCAGCTTAGGGACAGGGGCCACCCCCGGAAACACCATATATTTT,CASSLGTGATPGNTIYF